This passage covers 30 T cell receptor beta chains from one sample sequenced in a study of T cell responses to AZD1222 COVID-19 vaccine. Clones were sequenced by immunoSEQ multiplex PCR, and TCRdb holds only the in-frame ones, with some missing. This table has around 91,000 clones, 80% to 95% appearing once. The starting material was peripheral blood, obtained 28 days after the second AZD1222 dose. The receptors derive from an adult who received the AZD1222 COVID-19 vaccine.

This clone was seen a few times. The V call is TRBV29-1, the J call TRBJ1-4; tentatively, D is TRBD1 (6 bases). There are 17 residues in the CDR3. V was clipped by 0 bases and J by 0 bases, with 14 bases between them. The germline V gene encodes CDR1 SQVTM and CDR2 ANQGSEA. The CDR3 region is CSVEDLGGGATNEKLFF. DNA of the CDR3: TGCAGCGTTGAAGATCTTGGGGGGGGCGCAACTAATGAAAAACTGTTTTTT.

V usage is TRBV7-9 and J usage is TRBJ2-1; possibly TRBD1 for D (6 bases). Germline loops: CDR1 SEHNR, CDR2 FQNEAQ (reference sequence). V lost 5 bases, J lost 9 bases, and 11 bases lay in between. The CDR3 spans 12 residues. This CDR3 reads CASSPQGSEQFF. CDR3 in DNA: TGTGCCAGCAGCCCCCAGGGGTCTGAGCAGTTCTTC.

The chain carries TRBV5-1 and TRBJ2-1; D is ambiguous. The V end lost 4 bases, the J end lost 9 bases, and 14 bases lay between the germline ends. The germline V gene has CDR1 SGHRS and CDR2 YFSETQ. CDR3 length: 13 amino acids. This chain's CDR3 is CASSPSPEGEQFF. DNA of the CDR3: TGCGCCAGCAGCCCTTCCCCCGAAGGTGAGCAGTTCTTC.

In its sample, this clone was seen a few times. The CDR3 protein is CASSQVGTGVKTQYF. In DNA, the CDR3 is TGTGCCAGCAGCCAAGTAGGGACGGGAGTGAAGACCCAGTACTTC. This chain connects TRBV3-1 (or the pseudogene TRBV3-2) to TRBJ2-5; D possibly corresponds to TRBD2 (6 bases). Germline V gene data show CDR1 as LGHDT and CDR2 as YNNKEL (reference sequence). The length of the CDR3 is 15 residues. The V end lost 1 base, the J end lost 6 bases, and 15 bases lay between the germline ends.

The chain couples TRBV10-3 to TRBJ2-7; 7 nucleotides agree with TRBD2. CDR3 size: 17 residues. Germline trimming cut 4 bases from V and 6 bases from J; bases unmatched to any gene: 18. CDR1 and CDR2 (germline): ENHRY, SYGVKD. In nucleotides, the CDR3 is TGTGCCATCAGTGGGGGATGGGAAAGTGAAGCGGGGCGCGAGCAGTACTTC. Translation: CAISGGWESEAGREQYF.

This clone was observed a handful of times. This chain connects TRBV24-1 to TRBJ1-1; a weak D match, TRBD1 (5 bases). Germline CDR1 and CDR2: KGHDR and SFDVKD. V lost 12 bases to trimming and J lost 4 bases, with 17 bases between them. The length of the CDR3 is 13 residues. The chain's CDR3 is CAPTGGVGTEAFF. CDR3 nucleotide sequence: TGTGCCCCTACCGGGGGTGTCGGCACTGAAGCTTTCTTT.

The CDR3 DNA reads TGTGCCAGCAGTGAGGAACGCCAGGGCACTGAAGCTTTCTTT. Its translation is CASSEERQGTEAFF. V is TRBV2 and J is TRBJ1-1; D possibly corresponds to TRBD1 (5 bases). Germline CDR1 and CDR2: SNHLY and FYNNEI. The CDR3 is 14 residues long. Trimming cost V 3 bases and J 4 bases, with 12 bases left between them.

The chain combines TRBV27 with TRBJ1-4; 7 nucleotides align to TRBD1. Germline V lookup: CDR1 MNHEY, CDR2 SMNVEV (reference sequence). This CDR3 region has 15 residues. Unmatched junction bases numbered 7, after V lost 1 base and J lost 8 bases. The CDR3, as DNA: TGTGCCAGCAGTTTATTGGGACAGCCGGGGGAAAAACTGTTTTTT. It specifies CASSLLGQPGEKLFF.

V usage is TRBV4-1 and J usage is TRBJ1-5; a weak D match, TRBD1 (5 bases). Germline assignment: CDR1 MGHRA and CDR2 YSYEKL. V lost 1 base and J lost 1, with 14 bases in between. The CDR3 extends over 17 amino acids. Here the CDR3 DNA reads TGCGCCAGCAGCCAAGGCCCACAGGCGAGGAGCAATCAGCCCCAGCATTTT. Amino acids: CASSQGPQARSNQPQHF.

This rearrangement joins TRBV18 to TRBJ2-5; 9 bases are shared with TRBD2. V dropped 3 bases and J dropped 4; count of bases not matched to a gene: 18. The CDR3 is made up of 19 amino acids. The germline CDR1 and CDR2 sequences are KGHSH and LQKENI. In DNA, the CDR3 is TGTGCCAGCTCACCCGTCTGGTTTGGTAGCGGGGGACTACTAGAGACCCAGTACTTC. It specifies CASSPVWFGSGGLLETQYF. Variable domain in full (rest from reference TRBV18 and TRBJ2-5): NAGVMQNPRHLVRRRGQEARLRCSPMKGHSHVYWYRQLPEEGLKFMVYLQKENIIDESGMPKERFSAEFPKEGPSILRIQQVVRGDSAAYFCASSPVWFGSGGLLETQYFGPGTRLLVL.

This sequence joins TRBV6-5 and TRBJ1-1; D gene unclear. The CDR3 contains 14 residues. V lost 0 bases and J lost 6, with 11 bases in between. Looked up from germline, CDR1 is MNHEY and CDR2 is SVGAGI. CDR3 protein: CASSYSRSGAEAFF. The CDR3 nucleotides read TGTGCCAGCAGTTACTCCCGGTCCGGGGCTGAAGCTTTCTTT.

The chain uses TRBV27 and TRBJ1-6; 8 nucleotides match TRBD1. V dropped 4 bases and J dropped 6; count of bases not matched to a gene: 8. Germline values: CDR1 MNHEY, CDR2 SMNVEV (reference sequence). CDR3 length: 16 residues. CDR3 nucleotides: TGTGCCAGCAGTTCACAGGGGGGAAGAGTTAATTCACCCCTCCACTTT. This encodes CASSSQGGRVNSPLHF.

The rearrangement links TRBV6-1 to TRBJ2-7; 15 bases align to TRBD2. The V gene's germline CDR1 is MNHNS and CDR2 SASEGT. The CDR3 extends over 15 amino acids. V was clipped by 3 bases and J by 9 bases; unmatched bases: 6. The CDR3 spells CASSDGTSGRRGQYF. As DNA, the CDR3 is TGTGCCAGCAGTGATGGGACTAGCGGGAGGAGGGGGCAGTACTTC.

The chain couples TRBV7-9 to TRBJ2-3, with D possibly matching TRBD1 (7 bases). V lost 0 bases to trimming and J lost 6 bases, with 22 bases between them. The CDR3 is 18 residues long. CDR1 is SEHNR and CDR2 is FQNEAQ in the germline V gene (reference sequence). The CDR3: CASSLARTGVGRADTQYF. As DNA, the CDR3 is TGTGCCAGCAGCTTAGCCAGGACAGGCGTCGGGAGAGCGGATACGCAGTATTTT.

V and J are TRBV5-8 and TRBJ1-5, with TRBD1 as a possible D gene (6 bases). The CDR3 is 16 amino acids. The V gene's germline CDR1 is SGHTS and CDR2 YDEGEE. V lost 5 bases to trimming and J lost 3 bases, with 18 bases between them. The CDR3 loop is CASSATGTAFNQPQHF. CDR3 coding DNA: TGTGCCAGCAGTGCCACAGGGACCGCCTTCAATCAGCCCCAGCATTTT.

The J gene is TRBJ2-1, the V gene TRBV7-2; 8 nucleotides line up with TRBD2. J lost 2 bases, V lost 1 base, and 4 bases had no gene match. The CDR3 has 16 amino acids. In germline, CDR1 is SGHTA, CDR2 FQGNSA. The CDR3 nucleotides are TGTGCCAGCAGCTTAGGATTTAGCGGGACCTACAATGAGCAGTTCTTC. Translated: CASSLGFSGTYNEQFF.

The chain uses TRBV7-9 and TRBJ2-7; 8 bases agree with TRBD1. V dropped 5 bases and J dropped 0; count of bases not matched to a gene: 6. CDR1 and CDR2 (germline): SEHNR, FQNEAQ (reference sequence). This CDR3 contains 15 residues. The CDR3 loop is CASSKGQANSYEQYF. In nucleotides, the CDR3 is TGTGCCAGCAGCAAGGGACAGGCAAACTCCTACGAGCAGTACTTC.

This chain uses TRBV7-9 with TRBJ2-7, with a possible D match to TRBD1 (7 bases). There are 16 residues in the CDR3. V lost 1 base and J 5 bases, leaving 18 bases between the germline ends. The germline V gene encodes CDR1 SEHNR and CDR2 FQNEAQ (reference sequence). The CDR3 DNA sequence: TGTGCCAGCAGCTTAGGTACAGGGGAGGTCTCGGACGAGCAGTACTTC. Protein sequence: CASSLGTGEVSDEQYF.

J is TRBJ2-2 and V is TRBV19, with D hard to call. CDR1 is LNHDA and CDR2 is SQIVND in the germline V gene (reference sequence). The CDR3 runs 16 residues. V dropped 3 bases and J dropped 7 bases, with 18 bases sitting between them. CDR3 residues: CASSISLATQVGELFF. CDR3 bases: TGTGCCAGTAGTATTTCGTTGGCGACTCAGGTCGGGGAGCTGTTTTTT.

The chain joins TRBV7-9 to TRBJ1-6; a weak D match, TRBD1 (5 bases). V lost 4 bases and J lost 9, with 16 bases in between. Germline CDR1 reads SEHNR; CDR2 reads FQNEAQ (reference sequence). This CDR3 comprises 15 residues. The CDR3 sequence is CASSWGGGLVSPLHF. Written as DNA, the CDR3 is TGTGCCAGCAGCTGGGGCGGGGGTTTGGTTTCACCCCTCCACTTT.

This rearrangement joins TRBV6-2 or TRBV6-3 to TRBJ2-5; D unclear. The CDR3 length is 13 residues. In germline, CDR1 is MNHEY, CDR2 SVGEGT. Trimming left V 2 bases short and J 0 bases short, with 4 bases between. The CDR3: CASSYSYQETQYF. The CDR3 DNA follows: TGTGCCAGCAGTTACAGTTACCAAGAGACCCAGTACTTC.

The J gene is TRBJ2-7, the V gene TRBV6-1; TRBD1 agrees at 8 bases. Germline loops: CDR1 MNHNS, CDR2 SASEGT. The CDR3 length is 15 residues. Losses at the gene ends were 2 bases for V and 5 bases for J; bases not matched to a gene: 8. The CDR3 protein is CASSEFQGAGDEQYF. The CDR3, as DNA: TGTGCCAGCAGTGAATTTCAGGGGGCTGGGGACGAGCAGTACTTC.

This sequence joins TRBV5-4 and TRBJ2-7; TRBD2 matches 10 bases. V was clipped by 4 bases and J by 5 bases; unmatched bases: 9. The CDR3 extends over 15 amino acids. CDR1 is SGHNT, CDR2 YYREEE, per germline (reference sequence). The CDR3 DNA follows: TGTGCCAGCAGCCTTACTAGCGGGATTAGCAACGAGCAGTACTTC. It is translated as CASSLTSGISNEQYF.

This chain joins TRBV15 and TRBJ2-1; 11 positions match TRBD1. V trimming: 0 bases; J trimming: 4 bases; junction bases outside the gene matches: 2. Germline-derived CDR1 and CDR2 are LNHNV and YYDKDF (reference sequence). The CDR3 loop spans 16 amino acids. The CDR3 loop reads CATSREGTGGYNEQFF. The CDR3 DNA sequence: TGTGCCACCAGCAGAGAGGGGACAGGGGGATACAATGAGCAGTTCTTC.

V gene TRBV5-6 combines with J gene TRBJ2-7; TRBD2 might be the D (7 bases). Trimming cost V 5 bases and J 9 bases, with 18 bases left between them. CDR1 SGHDT and CDR2 YYEEEE come from the germline V gene. This CDR3 contains 13 residues. This chain's CDR3 is CASRVQGGDAQYF. The CDR3 DNA reads TGTGCCAGCAGAGTACAGGGAGGGGACGCGCAGTACTTC.

The sample holds a few counts of this clone. The chain joins TRBV7-9 to TRBJ2-6; no clear D gene. The germline V gene encodes CDR1 SEHNR and CDR2 FQNEAQ (reference sequence). The V and J ends lost 3 bases and 0 bases respectively, with 6 bases between them. This CDR3 has 15 residues. The CDR3 DNA sequence: TGTGCCAGCAGCTTCTGGCTCTCTGGGGCCAACGTCCTGACTTTC. This gives the protein CASSFWLSGANVLTF.

The sample holds one count of this clone. The CDR3 nucleotides are TGTGCCAGCAGTGAAACGGCCTTCACGACAGTGACTAATCAGCCCCAGCATTTT. It yields the protein CASSETAFTTVTNQPQHF. This chain links TRBV6-1 with TRBJ1-5; D is possibly TRBD1 (5 bases). The CDR3 totals 18 residues. V dropped 2 bases and J dropped 4 bases, with 21 bases sitting between them. Looked up from germline, CDR1 is MNHNS and CDR2 is SASEGT.

This clone occurred once. Germline and junction disagree at one end, which may indicate a read error. This chain joins TRBV7-7 and TRBJ1-3; no clear D. Germline V CDR1 and CDR2: SSHAT, FNYEAQ (reference sequence). CDR3 size: 9 residues. In DNA, the CDR3 is TGTGCTAGCAGGTGCACCATATATTTT. It is translated as CASRCTIYF.

The rearrangement uses TRBV6-5 and TRBJ1-2; D might be TRBD1 (6 bases). CDR1 and CDR2 from the germline V gene are MNHEY and SVGAGI. The CDR3 spans 14 residues. V was cut by 0 bases and J by 3 bases, with 8 bases left in between. The CDR3 loop is CASSYSGQHYGYTF. The CDR3 DNA reads as TGTGCCAGCAGTTACTCAGGACAGCACTATGGCTACACCTTC.

V usage is TRBV11-3 and J usage is TRBJ2-1, with 11 positions matching TRBD1. V lost 1 base and J lost 7; bases outside the gene matches: 6. The germline V gene encodes CDR1 SGHNT and CDR2 YENEEA. The CDR3 has 16 residues. For the CDR3, the DNA is TGTGCCAGCAGCTTAGTCGGACAGGGGGCGAGTAATGAGCAGTTCTTC. It specifies CASSLVGQGASNEQFF.